What follows describes a single TCR beta chain. V was pared by 4 bases and J by 3 bases, with 6 bases of the junction left unmatched. The CDR3 covers 16 residues. The germline V gene has CDR1 KGHDR and CDR2 SFDVKD. Employing constant-segment primers, 5'RACE generated TCR alpha and TCR beta cDNA libraries bearing sample barcodes and UMIs. One entry per CDR3 protein, called by TCRdb with MiXCR from the 5' RACE reads. The sample has over 450,000 distinct CDR3 sequences, 20% seen once. This sample is drawn from a study of T-cell memory formation after mild COVID-19. The chain uses TRBV24-1 and TRBJ2-3; 10 positions agree with TRBD2. The source material was PBMCs or a T cell subset sorted from them (not recorded which). The receptor's source is an adult woman who had mild COVID-19 (a few samples of this study predate the infection). Cell type and time point are not known. CDR3 in DNA: TGTGCCACCAGTGACCCCAGCGGGAGGGCGACAGATACGCAGTATTTT. Its protein is CATSDPSGRATDTQYF.